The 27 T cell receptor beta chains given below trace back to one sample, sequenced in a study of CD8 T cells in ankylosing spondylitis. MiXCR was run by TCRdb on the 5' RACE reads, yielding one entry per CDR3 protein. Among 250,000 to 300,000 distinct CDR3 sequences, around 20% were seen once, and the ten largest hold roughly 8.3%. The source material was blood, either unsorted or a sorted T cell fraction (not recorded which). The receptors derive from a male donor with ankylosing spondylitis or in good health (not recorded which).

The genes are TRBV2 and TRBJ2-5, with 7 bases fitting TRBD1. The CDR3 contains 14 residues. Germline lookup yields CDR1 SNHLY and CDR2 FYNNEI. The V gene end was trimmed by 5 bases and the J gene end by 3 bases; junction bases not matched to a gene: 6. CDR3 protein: CASSLGTEEETQYF. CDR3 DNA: TGTGCCAGCAGTCTAGGGACAGAGGAAGAGACCCAGTACTTC.

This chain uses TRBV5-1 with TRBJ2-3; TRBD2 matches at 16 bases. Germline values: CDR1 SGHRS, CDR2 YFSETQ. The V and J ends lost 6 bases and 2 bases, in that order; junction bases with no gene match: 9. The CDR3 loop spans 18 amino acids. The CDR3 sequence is CASTTGLAGGPITDTQYF. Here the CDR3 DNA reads TGCGCCAGCACTACGGGACTAGCGGGAGGGCCGATCACAGATACGCAGTATTTT.

CDR3 amino acids: CSVHRQAGGDSSYNSPLHF. Here the CDR3 DNA reads TGCAGCGTTCATAGACAGGCCGGAGGAGACAGCTCCTATAATTCACCCCTCCACTTT. The rearrangement joins TRBV29-1 to TRBJ1-6; possible D gene TRBD1, 6 bases. The CDR3 extends over 19 amino acids. The germline V gene encodes CDR1 SQVTM and CDR2 ANQGSEA. Trimming pared 5 bases from V and 0 bases from J, leaving 23 bases between.

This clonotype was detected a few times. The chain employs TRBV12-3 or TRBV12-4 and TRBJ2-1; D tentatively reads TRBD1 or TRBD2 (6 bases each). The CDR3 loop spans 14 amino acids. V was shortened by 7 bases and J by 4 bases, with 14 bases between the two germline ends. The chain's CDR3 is CASTTLGGYNEQFF. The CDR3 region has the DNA TGTGCCAGCACCACTTTAGGGGGGTACAATGAGCAGTTCTTC.

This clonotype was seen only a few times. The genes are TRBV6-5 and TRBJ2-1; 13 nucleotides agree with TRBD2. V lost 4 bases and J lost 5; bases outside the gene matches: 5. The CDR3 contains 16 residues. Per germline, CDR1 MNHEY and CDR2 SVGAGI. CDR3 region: CASSSELAGGDNEQFF. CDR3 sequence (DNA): TGTGCCAGCAGTTCAGAACTAGCGGGGGGGGACAATGAGCAGTTCTTC.

The CDR3 DNA sequence: TGTGCCAGCAGTGAAGGGCTAGCGGGGGTGAAGCAGTTCTTC. Translated: CASSEGLAGVKQFF. This chain joins TRBV2 and TRBJ2-1, with 10 nucleotides matching TRBD2. The CDR3 is made up of 14 amino acids. V lost 1 base, J lost 11 bases, and 5 bases stayed unmatched. Germline CDR1 reads SNHLY; CDR2 reads FYNNEI.

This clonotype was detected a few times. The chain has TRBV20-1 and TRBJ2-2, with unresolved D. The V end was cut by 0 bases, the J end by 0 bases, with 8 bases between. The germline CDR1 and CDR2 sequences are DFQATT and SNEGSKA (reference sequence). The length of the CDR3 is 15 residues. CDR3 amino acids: CSARDLLSNTGELFF. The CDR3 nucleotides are TGCAGTGCTAGAGATTTACTATCGAACACCGGGGAGCTGTTTTTT.

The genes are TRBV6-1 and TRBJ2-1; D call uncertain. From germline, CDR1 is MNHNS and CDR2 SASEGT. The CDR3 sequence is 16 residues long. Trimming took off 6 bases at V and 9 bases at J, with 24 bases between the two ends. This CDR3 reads CASSKRPMITIGEQFF. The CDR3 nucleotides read TGTGCCAGCAGCAAACGGCCAATGATTACAATTGGTGAGCAGTTCTTC.

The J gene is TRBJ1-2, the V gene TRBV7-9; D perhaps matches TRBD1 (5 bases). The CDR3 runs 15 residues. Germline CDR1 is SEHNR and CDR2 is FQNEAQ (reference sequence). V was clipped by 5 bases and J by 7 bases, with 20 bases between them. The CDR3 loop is CASSPDWTRSLGYTF. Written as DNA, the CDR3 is TGTGCCAGCAGCCCAGATTGGACACGCAGCCTTGGCTACACCTTC.

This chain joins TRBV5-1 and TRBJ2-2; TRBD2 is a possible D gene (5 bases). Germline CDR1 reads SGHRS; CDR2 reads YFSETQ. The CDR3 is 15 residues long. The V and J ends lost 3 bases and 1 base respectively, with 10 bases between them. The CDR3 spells CASSSSGLNTGELFF. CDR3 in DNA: TGCGCCAGCAGCTCGTCAGGACTGAACACCGGGGAGCTGTTTTTT.

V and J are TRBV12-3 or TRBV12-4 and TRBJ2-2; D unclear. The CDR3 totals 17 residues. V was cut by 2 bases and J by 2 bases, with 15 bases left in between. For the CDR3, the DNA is TGTGCCAGCAGTTTATACCCCTCTGGAACCAACACCGGGGAGCTGTTTTTT. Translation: CASSLYPSGTNTGELFF.

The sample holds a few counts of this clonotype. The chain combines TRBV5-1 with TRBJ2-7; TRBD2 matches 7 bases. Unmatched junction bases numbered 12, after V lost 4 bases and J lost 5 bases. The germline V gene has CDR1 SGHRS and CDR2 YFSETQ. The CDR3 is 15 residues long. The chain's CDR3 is CASSTGRGGSDEQYV. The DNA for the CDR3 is TGCGCCAGCAGCACTGGAAGGGGAGGGTCCGACGAGCAGTACGTC.

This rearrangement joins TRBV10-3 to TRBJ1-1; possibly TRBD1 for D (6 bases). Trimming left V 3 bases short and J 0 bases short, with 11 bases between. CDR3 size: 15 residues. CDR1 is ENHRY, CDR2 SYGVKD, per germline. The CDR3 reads CAISDPDRMNTEAFF. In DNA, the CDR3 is TGTGCCATCAGTGACCCGGACAGAATGAACACTGAAGCTTTCTTT.

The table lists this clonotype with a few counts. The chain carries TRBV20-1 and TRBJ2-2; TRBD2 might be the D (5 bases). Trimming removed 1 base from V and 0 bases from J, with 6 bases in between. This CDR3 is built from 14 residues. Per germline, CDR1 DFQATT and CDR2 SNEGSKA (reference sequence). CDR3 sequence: CSARAGSNTGELFF. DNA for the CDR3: TGCAGTGCTAGAGCGGGATCGAACACCGGGGAGCTGTTTTTT.

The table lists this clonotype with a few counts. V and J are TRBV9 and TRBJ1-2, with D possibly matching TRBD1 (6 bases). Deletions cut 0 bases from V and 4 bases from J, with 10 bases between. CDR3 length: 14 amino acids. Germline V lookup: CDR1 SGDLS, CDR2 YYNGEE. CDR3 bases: TGTGCCAGCAGCGTAGTGACAGGCGCCTATGGCTACACCTTC. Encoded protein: CASSVVTGAYGYTF.

The CDR3 DNA reads as TGTGCCAGCAGCTTAAGATCCACCGGCTACGAGCAGTACGTC. This codes for CASSLRSTGYEQYV. The V gene is TRBV7-8, the J gene TRBJ2-7; no clear D gene. CDR1 SGHVS and CDR2 FQNEAQ come from the germline V gene. V was pared by 2 bases and J by 3 bases, with 11 bases between. The CDR3 covers 14 residues.

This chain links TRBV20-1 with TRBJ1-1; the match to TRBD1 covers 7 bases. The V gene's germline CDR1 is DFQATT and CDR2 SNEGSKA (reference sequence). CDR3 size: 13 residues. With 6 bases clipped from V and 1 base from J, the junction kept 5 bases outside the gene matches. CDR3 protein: CSAWEGANTEAFF. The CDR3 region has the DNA TGCAGTGCCTGGGAGGGGGCGAACACTGAAGCTTTCTTT.

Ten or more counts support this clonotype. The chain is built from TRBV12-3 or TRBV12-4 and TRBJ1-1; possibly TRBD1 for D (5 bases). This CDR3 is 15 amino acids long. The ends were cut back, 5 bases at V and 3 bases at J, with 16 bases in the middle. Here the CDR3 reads CASSPRRQGDTEAFF. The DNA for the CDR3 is TGTGCCAGCAGTCCAAGACGTCAGGGAGACACTGAAGCTTTCTTT.

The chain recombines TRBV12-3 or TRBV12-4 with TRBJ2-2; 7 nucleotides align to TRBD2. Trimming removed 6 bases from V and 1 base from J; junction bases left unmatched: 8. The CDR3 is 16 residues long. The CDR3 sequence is CASRPGASGNTGELFF. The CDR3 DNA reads TGTGCCAGCAGGCCCGGGGCTAGCGGGAACACCGGGGAGCTGTTTTTT.

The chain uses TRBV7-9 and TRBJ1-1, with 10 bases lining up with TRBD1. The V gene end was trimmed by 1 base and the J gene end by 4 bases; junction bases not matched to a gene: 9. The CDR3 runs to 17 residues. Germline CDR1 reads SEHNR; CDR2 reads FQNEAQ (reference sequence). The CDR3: CASSLGDRGRPPTEAFF. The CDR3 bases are TGTGCCAGCAGCTTAGGAGACAGGGGGCGTCCCCCCACTGAAGCTTTCTTT.

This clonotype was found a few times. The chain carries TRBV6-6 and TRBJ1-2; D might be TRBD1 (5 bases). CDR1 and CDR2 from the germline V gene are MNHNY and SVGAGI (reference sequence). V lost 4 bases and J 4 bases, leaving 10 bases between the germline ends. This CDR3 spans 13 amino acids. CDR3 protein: CASSLTGRYGYTF. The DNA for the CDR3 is TGTGCCAGCAGTTTAACAGGTCGCTATGGCTACACCTTC.

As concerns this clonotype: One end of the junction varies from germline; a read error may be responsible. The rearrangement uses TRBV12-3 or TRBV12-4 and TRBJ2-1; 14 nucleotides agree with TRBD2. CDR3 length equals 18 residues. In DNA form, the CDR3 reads TGTGCCCGCAGTTCAGGACTAGCGGGGGGATCTTCCTACAATGAGCAGTTCTTC. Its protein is CARSSGLAGGSSYNEQFF.

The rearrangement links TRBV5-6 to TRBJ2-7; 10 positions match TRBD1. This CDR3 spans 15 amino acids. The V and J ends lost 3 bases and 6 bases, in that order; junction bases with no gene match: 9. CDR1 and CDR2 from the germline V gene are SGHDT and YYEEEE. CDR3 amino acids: CASSSLGTGDSEQYV. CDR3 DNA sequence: TGTGCCAGCAGCTCCCTAGGGACAGGGGACAGCGAGCAGTACGTC.

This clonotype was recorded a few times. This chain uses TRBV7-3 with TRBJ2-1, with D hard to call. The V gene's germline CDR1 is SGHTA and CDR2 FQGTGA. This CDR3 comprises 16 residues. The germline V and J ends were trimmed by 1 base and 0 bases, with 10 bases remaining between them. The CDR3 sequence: CASSLMQRSSYNEQFF. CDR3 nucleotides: TGTGCCAGCAGCTTAATGCAGAGGAGCTCCTACAATGAGCAGTTCTTC.

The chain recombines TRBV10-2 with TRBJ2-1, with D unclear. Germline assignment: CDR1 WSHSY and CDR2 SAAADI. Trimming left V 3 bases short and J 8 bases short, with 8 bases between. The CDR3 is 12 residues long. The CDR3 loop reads CASSDDGYEQFF. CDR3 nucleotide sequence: TGCGCCAGCAGTGATGACGGGTATGAGCAGTTCTTC.

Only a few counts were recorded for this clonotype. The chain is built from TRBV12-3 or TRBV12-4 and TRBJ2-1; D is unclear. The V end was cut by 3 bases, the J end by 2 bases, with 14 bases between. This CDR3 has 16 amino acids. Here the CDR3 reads CASSFAPEGPYNEQFF. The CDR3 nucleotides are TGTGCCAGCAGTTTTGCTCCTGAAGGGCCCTACAATGAGCAGTTCTTC.

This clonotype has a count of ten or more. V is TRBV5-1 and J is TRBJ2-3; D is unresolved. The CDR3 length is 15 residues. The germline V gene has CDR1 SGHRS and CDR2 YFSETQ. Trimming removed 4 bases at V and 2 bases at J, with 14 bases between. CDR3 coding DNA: TGCGCCAGCAGCGACCTGGGGATCCCCACAGATACGCAGTATTTT. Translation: CASSDLGIPTDTQYF.